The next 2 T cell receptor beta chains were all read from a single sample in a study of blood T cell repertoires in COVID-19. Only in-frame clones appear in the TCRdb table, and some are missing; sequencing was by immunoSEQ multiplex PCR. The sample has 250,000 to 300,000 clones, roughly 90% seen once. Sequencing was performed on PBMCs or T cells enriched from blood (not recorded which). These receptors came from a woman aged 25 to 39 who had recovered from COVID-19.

CDR3 sequence reads: CASSPDRLKEKLFF. As DNA, the CDR3 is TGTGCCAGCAGTCCGGACAGGTTGAAAGAAAAACTGTTTTTT. The chain recombines TRBV7-9 with TRBJ1-4, with 7 bases lining up with TRBD1. Germline CDR1 SEHNR, CDR2 FQNEAQ (reference sequence). V shed 6 bases, J shed 8 bases, and the junction held 9 bases outside the gene matches. The CDR3 covers 14 residues.

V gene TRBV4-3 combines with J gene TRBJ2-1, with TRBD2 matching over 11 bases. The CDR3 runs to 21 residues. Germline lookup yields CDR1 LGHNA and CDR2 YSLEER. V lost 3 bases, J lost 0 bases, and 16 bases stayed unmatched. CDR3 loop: CASSQVPSWTSGPSSYNEQFF. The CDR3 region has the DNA TGCGCCAGCAGCCAGGTTCCCTCCTGGACTAGCGGGCCTAGCTCCTACAATGAGCAGTTCTTC.